This TCR beta chain is drawn from a study of T cell changes during pregnancy in multiple sclerosis. TCRdb keeps only in-frame clones here, not all; method: immunoSEQ multiplex PCR. Here the sample spans under 45,000 clones, just over 90% being singletons. J was trimmed by 5 bases and V by 6 bases; bases with no gene match: 4. Germline-derived CDR1 and CDR2 are SQVTM and ANQGSEA. The CDR3 covers 13 residues. The chain couples TRBV29-1 to TRBJ1-6; the match to TRBD1 covers 7 bases. The TCR sequence derives from a female donor with multiple sclerosis, enrolled in a pregnancy study. The starting material was CD4+ T cells from peripheral blood mononuclear cells, obtained in the third trimester of pregnancy. The DNA of the CDR3 is TGCAGCGTGCTCCAGGGGGATAATTCACCCCTCCACTTT. Its translation is CSVLQGDNSPLHF.